The sequence of this T cell receptor (beta chain) was determined in a study of T cell clonotyping in hematopoietic cell transplantation. Samples: about 28 days before transplant, then days 30, 100 and 180 after. To note about this clone: Its antigen is unidentified.

General study findings and limits: Pathologically expanded recipient clonotypes increased progressively from day 30 to day 180 as diversity fell.

The table came from immunoSEQ multiplex PCR; TCRdb's copy has only in-frame clones and leaves some out. Among about 1,300 clones listed, approximately 96% were seen once. The TCR comes from a male patient between 45 and 60 years old who had an allogeneic stem cell transplant from a related donor, so the T cells may come from the graft donor. Some clones in this sample may be carry-over from other donors' samples. Source: PBMCs, taken 180 days after allogeneic stem cell transplant.

DNA for the CDR3: TGTGCCAGCAGACCCGGGACGGGAAGCTCCTACGAGCAGTACTTC. Protein: CASRPGTGSSYEQYF. This rearrangement joins TRBV2 to TRBJ2-7; D may correspond to TRBD1 or TRBD2 (5 bases each). CDR1 and CDR2 from the germline V gene are SNHLY and FYNNEI. Trimming cost V 6 bases and J 0 bases, with 15 bases left between them. The CDR3 consists of 15 residues.